This T cell receptor beta chain was found in a study of T cells in Graves' hyperthyroidism and ophthalmopathy. Study results and limitations: Clonotypes that were expanded in thyroid above 0.001 mostly appeared in blood too. A 13 V-J model separated ophthalmopathy from stable hyperthyroidism.

A word on this clonotype: Its target is unknown.

The CDR3 is 15 residues long. Per germline, CDR1 ENHRY and CDR2 SYGVKD. There were TCR beta CDR3 regions amplified from RNA transcripts. An initial round of RT-PCR targeting the TCR CDR3 relied on the HTBI primer set. TCRdb recomputed calls from the multiplex PCR reads with MiXCR, one row per CDR3 protein. The sample lists a few hundred thousand distinct CDR3 sequences, 20% to 25% seen once, with 73% in the top ten. This clonotype was obtained from a man aged 50 or older with Graves' hyperthyroidism. The J gene is TRBJ2-1, the V gene TRBV10-3; TRBD2 matches at 8 bases. The DNA end favors TRBJ2-7, so the J call may be wrong. What was sequenced was blood. The CDR3 here is CAISEPGGTYNEQYF. The CDR3 DNA reads TGTGCCATCAGTGAACCGGGAGGGACCTACAATGAGCAGTACTTC.